The 18 T cell receptor beta chains below all came from one sample that was sequenced in a study of T cell repertoires in cytomegalovirus infection. TCRdb itself ran the reads through MiXCR, one entry per CDR3 protein. Found here are about half a million distinct CDR3 sequences, more than 30% of them singletons; the top ten hold under 20%. These receptors have no known antigen. The source was cultured PBMCs, collected from culture after CMV antigen stimulation. Every receptor here comes from a human donor in good health (CMV status not recorded). Some clones in this sample may be carry-over from other donors' samples.

This chain connects TRBV6-2 or TRBV6-3 to TRBJ1-1; possibly TRBD1 for D (5 bases). The CDR3 loop spans 13 amino acids. The V gene lost 5 bases and the J gene lost 0 bases, with 7 bases spanning the gap. Germline V CDR1 and CDR2: MNHEY, SVGEGT. The CDR3 coding sequence is TGTGCCAGCAGTATCAGGGTGAACACTGAAGCTTTCTTT. Protein: CASSIRVNTEAFF.

V usage is TRBV20-1 and J usage is TRBJ2-1; 8 bases agree with TRBD2. Germline V gene sequence: CDR1 DFQATT, CDR2 SNEGSKA (reference sequence). This CDR3 spans 16 amino acids. With 3 bases clipped from V and 0 bases from J, the junction kept 7 bases outside the gene matches. CDR3 DNA sequence: TGCAGTGCTAGGCTTGACGGGAGGGTCTCCTACAATGAGCAGTTCTTC. This translates into CSARLDGRVSYNEQFF.

This clonotype has at least ten counts. The chain is built from TRBV7-8 and TRBJ2-5, with 7 bases aligning to TRBD1. Germline CDR1 SGHVS, CDR2 FQNEAQ. CDR3 length: 14 amino acids. Trimming cost V 5 bases and J 3 bases; bases outside gene matches: 6. In DNA form, the CDR3 reads TGTGCCAGCAGCACCGGACAGGTTAAAGAGACCCAGTACTTC. Its translation: CASSTGQVKETQYF.

This clonotype occurred many times. This rearrangement joins TRBV7-2 to TRBJ1-1, with D maybe TRBD1 (6 bases). Per germline, CDR1 SGHTA and CDR2 FQGNSA. This CDR3 is 14 amino acids long. V was pared by 6 bases and J by 5 bases, with 16 bases between. CDR3 loop: CASSRQVYDTEAFF. The CDR3 coding sequence is TGTGCCAGCAGTCGACAGGTCTACGATACTGAAGCTTTCTTT.

The rearrangement links TRBV19 to TRBJ1-2; D possibly corresponds to TRBD1 (6 bases). Looked up from germline, CDR1 is LNHDA and CDR2 is SQIVND (reference sequence). The germline V and J ends were trimmed by 2 bases and 4 bases, with 14 bases remaining between them. CDR3 length: 15 residues. The DNA for the CDR3 is TGTGCCAGTAGTATATACAGGGATAGAACCTATGGCTACACCTTC. It codes for CASSIYRDRTYGYTF.

In this sample, this clonotype turned up once. V and J are TRBV29-1 and TRBJ2-3; possibly TRBD2 for D (5 bases). The V gene's germline CDR1 is SQVTM and CDR2 ANQGSEA. Trimming took off 8 bases at V and 2 bases at J, with 14 bases between the two ends. CDR3 length: 13 amino acids. CDR3 DNA sequence: TGCAGCAGCCCGGGATCGTTCACAGATACGCAGTATTTT. It specifies CSSPGSFTDTQYF.

This clonotype was observed a handful of times. The chain is built from TRBV27 and TRBJ2-7, with a tentative D call TRBD2 (6 bases). V gave up 8 bases and J gave up 1 base, with 15 bases separating them. Germline CDR1 and CDR2: MNHEY and SMNVEV (reference sequence). This CDR3 spans 14 amino acids. The CDR3 bases are TGTGCCAGCGGACCGGGACTGGGATCCTACGAGCAGTACTTC. Protein product: CASGPGLGSYEQYF.

The gene calls are TRBV11-2 and TRBJ2-5; 9 nucleotides align to TRBD2. The germline CDR1 and CDR2 sequences are SGHAT and FQNNGV. The CDR3 spans 16 residues. J was trimmed by 7 bases and V by 0 bases; bases with no gene match: 9. CDR3 in DNA: TGTGCCAGCAGCTTAGAGGACCTGAGCGGGAGGAGGACCCAGTACTTC. Protein: CASSLEDLSGRRTQYF. Together with reference TRBV11-2 and TRBJ2-5, the CDR3 gives the full variable domain: EAGVAQSPRYKIIEKRQSVAFWCNPISGHATLYWYQQILGQGPKLLIQFQNNGVVDDSQLPKDRFSAERLKGVDSTLKIQPAKLEDSAVYLCASSLEDLSGRRTQYFGPGTRLLVL.

V gene TRBV6-5 combines with J gene TRBJ1-2, with TRBD1 matching over 10 bases. The CDR3 length is 13 residues. The J segment lost 6 bases and the V segment lost 6 bases, leaving 4 bases of the junction unmatched. CDR1 and CDR2 (germline): MNHEY, SVGAGI. CDR3 sequence reads: CASRTGGRHGYTF. CDR3 bases: TGTGCCAGCAGGACAGGGGGCCGACATGGCTACACCTTC.

The gene calls are TRBV6-2 or TRBV6-3 and TRBJ2-5, with D tentatively TRBD2 (6 bases). The CDR3 is 17 amino acids. The V end was cut by 0 bases, the J end by 0 bases, with 14 bases between. CDR1 and CDR2 from the germline V gene are MNHEY and SVGEGT. CDR3 in DNA: TGTGCCAGCAGTTACTCCCCTAGGGAGGCTTACCAAGAGACCCAGTACTTC. Protein product: CASSYSPREAYQETQYF.

This clonotype has more than one count but fewer than ten. The chain is built from TRBV28 and TRBJ2-4, with TRBD1 matching 8 bases. This CDR3 is built from 14 residues. Germline V lookup: CDR1 MDHEN, CDR2 SYDVKM. The V segment lost 4 bases and the J segment 7 bases; nucleotides outside the gene matches: 6. The CDR3 reads CASSSTTGVNIQYF. The CDR3 DNA is TGTGCCAGCAGTTCGACGACAGGGGTCAACATTCAGTACTTC.

This clonotype has only a few counts. J is TRBJ2-1 and V is TRBV7-9, with D possibly TRBD2 on 5 matching bases. Trimming cost V 5 bases and J 8 bases, with 16 bases left between them. The germline CDR1 and CDR2 sequences are SEHNR and FQNEAQ (reference sequence). The CDR3 contains 14 residues. This CDR3 is CASSPGLPPHEQFF. The DNA of the CDR3 is TGTGCCAGCAGCCCTGGACTCCCCCCCCATGAGCAGTTCTTC. Supplemented by reference TRBV7-9 and TRBJ2-1, the full variable domain reads DTGVSQNPRHKITKRGQNVTFRCDPISEHNRLYWYRQTLGQGPEFLTYFQNEAQLEKSRLLSDRFSAERPKGSFSTLEIQRTEQGDSAMYLCASSPGLPPHEQFFGPGTRLTVL.

This clonotype showed up just a few times. The V and J genes are TRBV5-4 and TRBJ2-2; 7 positions agree with TRBD1. The junction had 6 bases not matched to a gene; V was cut back by 0 bases and J by 7 bases. This CDR3 comprises 15 residues. CDR1 is SGHNT, CDR2 YYREEE, per germline (reference sequence). The CDR3 reads CASSLERGQDGELFF. DNA for the CDR3: TGTGCCAGCAGCTTGGAGAGGGGGCAGGACGGGGAGCTGTTTTTT. The full variable domain, with the rest looked up from reference TRBV5-4 and TRBJ2-2, is ETGVTQSPTHLIKTRGQQVTLRCSSQSGHNTVSWYQQALGQGPQFIFQYYREEENGRGNFPPRFSGLQFPNYSSELNVNALELDDSALYLCASSLERGQDGELFFGEGSRLTVL.

There are many counts of this clonotype. This chain links TRBV4-1 with TRBJ1-3, with D unresolved. This CDR3 has 14 residues. Germline V gene lookup returns CDR1 MGHRA and CDR2 YSYEKL. V lost 4 bases, J lost 1 base, and 8 bases lay in between. The CDR3 bases are TGCGCCAGCAGCCCACTAAGATCTGGAAACACCATATATTTT. The encoded protein is CASSPLRSGNTIYF.

This chain joins TRBV14 and TRBJ1-3; maybe TRBD1 (5 bases). CDR3 length: 17 amino acids. Germline assignment: CDR1 SGHDN and CDR2 FVKESK. The V end lost 4 bases, the J end lost 2 bases, and 18 bases lay between the germline ends. The CDR3 here is CASSLQRVWTPGNTIYF. The CDR3 coding sequence is TGTGCCAGCAGCCTCCAAAGGGTGTGGACACCTGGAAACACCATATATTTT.

The V gene is TRBV6-1, the J gene TRBJ2-5; D gene unclear. Germline V CDR1 and CDR2: MNHNS, SASEGT. The CDR3 is 13 amino acids. V shed 10 bases and J shed 4 bases, with 16 bases lying between them. The CDR3, as DNA: TGTGCCACCGCTCACGGAGAGAGAGAGACCCAGTACTTC. Protein product: CATAHGERETQYF.

The V and J genes are TRBV3-1 and TRBJ2-1; D is ambiguous. Germline CDR1 and CDR2: LGHDT and YNNKEL (reference sequence). This CDR3 spans 14 amino acids. The germline V and J ends were trimmed by 1 base and 7 bases, with 11 bases remaining between them. CDR3 loop: CASSQGHRNNEQFF. In DNA, the CDR3 is TGTGCCAGCAGCCAAGGTCATCGGAATAATGAGCAGTTCTTC.

This rearrangement joins TRBV19 to TRBJ1-5, with D perhaps TRBD1 (6 bases). The CDR3 is made up of 15 amino acids. CDR1 and CDR2 from the germline V gene are LNHDA and SQIVND (reference sequence). Between the trimmed V and J ends, which lost 10 bases and 1 base, there was a span of 17 bases. In DNA, the CDR3 is TGTGCCACAAATGGGGGGCTAGTGAGCAATCAGCCCCAGCATTTT. Its translation is CATNGGLVSNQPQHF.